Sequencing of this T cell receptor beta chain was carried out in a study of T cells after yellow fever vaccination. A universal primer site and UMIs were added as TCR cDNA was made by 5'RACE template switching. TCRdb re-called the 5' RACE reads with MiXCR, one entry per CDR3 protein. The sample records a few hundred thousand distinct CDR3 sequences, 6.9% being singletons. There are 13 residues in the CDR3. Germline loops: CDR1 SGHDT, CDR2 YYEEEE. V was clipped by 3 bases and J by 0 bases, with 6 bases between them. The source was CD4+ T cells sorted from PBMCs, collected 15 days after the yellow fever booster vaccination. The V call is TRBV5-6, the J call TRBJ1-1; the D is unclear. The receptor comes from a man in his thirties or forties who received the YFV17D yellow fever vaccine. The CDR3 is CASSSRVNTEAFF. In DNA form, the CDR3 reads TGTGCCAGCAGCTCTAGGGTGAACACTGAAGCTTTCTTT.